The 9 T cell receptor beta chains listed next were all sequenced from one sample in a study of spatial heterogeneity in lung cancer (dated by TCRdb to about 2019). Library creation used 5' RACE. The sequencer was a NextSeq 500. TCRdb cleaned the public reads at Q25 with fastp, built clones with MiXCR and kept in-frame beta chains. Each CDR3 protein appears once, grouped with its most common genes and DNA. A total of a few thousand distinct CDR3 sequences appear in this sample, about a fifth of them only once. Of the sample, 20% to 25% falls within the top ten clones. The time point label here, explained by the study, means: sample taken at primary tumor resection. Without any cell sorting, TCR sequencing was performed on whole RNA extracted either from tumor and nontumor lung tissue or from cryopreserved PBMC samples. Sequencing used normal lung tissue next to the tumor, obtained at surgery. Receptors originate from a female donor with early-stage non-small cell lung cancer.

Notes on this clonotype: Because this beta chain is a stray read in a library intended to capture alpha chains, its abundance should not be given much weight. This chain uses TRBV4-1 with TRBJ2-7; 7 bases match TRBD1. The CDR3 length is 15 residues. The junction had 3 bases not matched to a gene; V was cut back by 1 base and J by 0 bases. Germline V gene data show CDR1 as MGHRA and CDR2 as YSYEKL. The CDR3 here is CASSQVAGGSYEQYF. The DNA for the CDR3 is TGCGCCAGCAGCCAAGTCGCAGGGGGCTCCTACGAGCAGTACTTC.

This clonotype was counted at least ten times. The library was built for alpha chains, so this beta chain is an off-target read and its size means little. The rearrangement links TRBV9 to TRBJ2-3, with 9 bases that match TRBD2. CDR3 length: 16 amino acids. Germline CDR1 and CDR2: SGDLS and YYNGEE. V was pared by 4 bases and J by 2 bases, with 8 bases of the junction left unmatched. The CDR3 is CASSSRLADPTDTQYF. In nucleotides, the CDR3 is TGTGCCAGCAGCTCTCGACTAGCGGACCCCACAGATACGCAGTATTTT.

By share, this clonotype counts as medium-sized. Found in a library prepared for alpha chains, this beta chain is an off-target read, and its abundance has little meaning. This rearrangement joins TRBV20-1 to TRBJ2-7; 7 bases fit TRBD2. Trimming took 4 bases from V and 5 from J; bases not matched to a gene: 5. In germline, CDR1 is DFQATT, CDR2 SNEGSKA (reference sequence). The CDR3 is made up of 12 amino acids. CDR3 DNA: TGCAGTGCTATAGAGCGGGGCGACGAGCAGTACTTC. Translated, it gives CSAIERGDEQYF.

This clonotype was counted at least ten times. Within a library made for alpha chains, this beta chain is off target, and its count is uninformative. CDR3 coding DNA: TGCAGCGCCCTTAGAGATGAGACAGATACGCAGTATTTT. Translation: CSALRDETDTQYF. The J gene is TRBJ2-3, the V gene TRBV29-1; unclear D gene. Germline V gene sequence: CDR1 SQVTM, CDR2 ANQGSEA. V gave up 7 bases and J gave up 3 bases, with 14 bases separating them. CDR3 size: 13 residues.

By proportion, this clonotype is medium-sized. A library prepared for alpha chains yielded this beta chain as an off-target read; its size is of little meaning. The V gene is TRBV7-2, the J gene TRBJ2-2; D unresolved. This CDR3 contains 13 residues. Germline V CDR1 and CDR2: SGHTA, FQGNSA. V gave up 0 bases and J gave up 6 bases, with 5 bases separating them. CDR3 sequence reads: CASSLAGAGELFF. CDR3 bases: TGTGCCAGCAGCTTAGCTGGAGCCGGGGAGCTGTTTTTT.

A remark on this clonotype: This beta chain is an off-target read within a library intended for alpha chains, so its frequency means little. The genes are TRBV7-8 and TRBJ2-1; D perhaps matches TRBD2 (6 bases). The CDR3 sequence is 17 residues long. The V end was cut by 5 bases, the J end by 5 bases, with 22 bases between. Germline V lookup: CDR1 SGHVS, CDR2 FQNEAQ. The CDR3 reads CASSPGIPGLVNNEQFF. Here the CDR3 DNA reads TGTGCCAGCAGCCCCGGAATACCGGGACTCGTCAACAATGAGCAGTTCTTC.

A note on this clonotype: In a library made to pick up alpha chains, this beta chain is a stray read with a size that means little. This chain links TRBV6-1 with TRBJ2-3; D gene ambiguous. The germline gives CDR1 MNHNS, CDR2 SASEGT. V was trimmed by 2 bases and J by 0 bases, leaving 6 bases between them. The CDR3 spans 14 residues. DNA for the CDR3: TGTGCCAGCAGTGAACGGCTGAGCACAGATACGCAGTATTTT. The encoded protein is CASSERLSTDTQYF.

Comments on this clonotype: This beta chain is a stray sequence in a library constructed for alpha chains; its clone size is not meaningful. The gene calls are TRBV15 and TRBJ2-7; D call uncertain. The germline V gene encodes CDR1 LNHNV and CDR2 YYDKDF (reference sequence). CDR3 size: 14 residues. V was clipped by 0 bases and J by 2 bases, with 8 bases between them. This CDR3 reads CATSRDLGTYEQYF. In DNA, the CDR3 is TGTGCCACCAGCAGAGATTTGGGAACCTACGAGCAGTACTTC. The whole variable domain, remainder taken from reference TRBV15 and TRBJ2-7, is DAMVIQNPRYQVTQFGKPVTLSCSQTLNHNVMYWYQQKSSQAPKLLFHYYDKDFNNEADTPDNFQSRRPNTSFCFLDIRSPGLGDTAMYLCATSRDLGTYEQYFGPGTRLTVT.

This clonotype is termed medium-sized. This beta chain is an unintended read in a library built for alpha chains; its size means little. The chain uses TRBV11-2 and TRBJ2-2; D ambiguous. Germline CDR1 reads SGHAT; CDR2 reads FQNNGV. This CDR3 has 11 residues. The ends were cut back, 7 bases at V and 4 bases at J, with 4 bases in the middle. Written as DNA, the CDR3 is TGTGCCAGCATCGTCACCGGGGAGCTGTTTTTT. Its translation: CASIVTGELFF.